What follows is one TCR beta chain and its context. J lost 4 bases, V lost 0 bases, and 7 bases had no gene match. CDR1 and CDR2 from the germline V gene are SGHRS and YFSETQ. This CDR3 has 16 amino acids. This record comes from a study of long-term antiretroviral therapy in people with HIV. Investigators performed immunoSEQ version v3.0 at survey level. For each individual sample, sequencing targeted 40,000-50,000 T-cell genomes. The table came from immunoSEQ multiplex PCR; TCRdb's copy has only in-frame clones and leaves some out. This table has some 20,000 clones, over 60% appearing once. This sequence was found in a woman in her 30s with HIV. The V call is TRBV5-1, the J call TRBJ2-1; 7 bases agree with TRBD1. The sequences come from unsorted PBMCs, collected 2.9 years after starting antiretroviral therapy. The CDR3 region has the DNA TGCGCCAGCAGCTTGGGACCGAGACAGGGTTACAATGAGCAGTTCTTC. Protein product: CASSLGPRQGYNEQFF. Full variable domain (rest looked up from reference TRBV5-1 and TRBJ2-1): KAGVTQTPRYLIKTRGQQVTLSCSPISGHRSVSWYQQTPGQGLQFLFEYFSETQRNKGNFPGRFSGRQFSNSRSEMNVSTLELGDSALYLCASSLGPRQGYNEQFFGPGTRLTVL.